This T cell receptor (beta chain) was profiled in a study of blood T cell repertoires in COVID-19. On the study more broadly: Sample material is recorded as cDNA or gDNA derived from T cells, B-cell-depleted T cells, or PBMCs.

V lost 2 bases and J lost 4, with 9 bases in between. Germline-derived CDR1 and CDR2 are SGDLS and YYNGEE. This CDR3 comprises 14 residues. In the study's own analysis: From reference gene primer amplification, estimates of nucleated cell counts were derived. Measured with immunoSEQ multiplex PCR; TCRdb has only the in-frame clones, and not every one. V and J calls and clone size come straight from that table; D and trimming were deduced from the DNA. The table shows 150,000 to 200,000 clones, with less than 90% occurring only once. Adults between roughly 18 and 90 years of age took part from some 25 US areas. Self-reported history from a screening survey and questionnaire set each donor's cohort.

The sequencing input was PBMCs or T cells enriched from blood (not recorded which). V usage is TRBV9 and J usage is TRBJ2-2, with D possibly matching TRBD2 (5 bases). This receptor was taken from a human donor with acute COVID-19. The donor label of this sample is uncertain. CDR3 sequence: CASSVDYSTGELFF. As DNA, the CDR3 is TGTGCCAGCAGCGTTGACTACTCCACCGGGGAGCTGTTTTTT. The full variable domain, its missing parts supplied by reference TRBV9 and TRBJ2-2, is DSGVTQTPKHLITATGQRVTLRCSPRSGDLSVYWYQQSLDQGLQFLIQYYNGEERAKGNILERFSAQQFPDLHSELNLSSLELGDSALYFCASSVDYSTGELFFGEGSRLTVL.